Listed below are T cell receptor beta chains from one sample, sequenced in a study of early T cells in non-severe SARS-CoV-2 infection. MiXCR was run by TCRdb on the 5' RACE reads, yielding one entry per CDR3 protein. The sample consists of 30,000 to 40,000 distinct CDR3 sequences, almost 6% of them appearing once. Specimen: whole blood. The origin of the receptors is an adult who was a healthcare worker with PCR-confirmed SARS-CoV-2 infection or an uninfected control (not recorded which). The CDR3 runs from the conserved cysteine through the conserved F or W. Each record gives: V gene, D gene, J gene, clone size, CDR3 protein, CDR3 DNA. The D gene is left open where the match is weak. Not every row has a clone size; where given, it reads once, few, many or a size class.

v_gene: TRBV6-6; d_gene: .; j_gene: TRBJ2-1; abundance: .; CDR3aa: CASSPDWNEQFF; CDR3nt: TGTGCCAGCAGCCCAGACTGGAATGAGCAGTTCTTC
v_gene: TRBV29-1; d_gene: .; j_gene: TRBJ2-5; abundance: many; CDR3aa: CSVVSGAQETQYF; CDR3nt: TGCAGCGTTGTTAGTGGGGCCCAAGAGACCCAGTACTTC
v_gene: TRBV6-1; d_gene: TRBD1; j_gene: TRBJ1-5; abundance: many; CDR3aa: CASTEGASGQPQHF; CDR3nt: TGTGCCAGCACCGAGGGGGCGAGTGGTCAGCCCCAGCATTTT
v_gene: TRBV6-5; d_gene: .; j_gene: TRBJ1-1; abundance: many; CDR3aa: CASSHRDKGTEAFF; CDR3nt: TGTGCCAGCAGCCACAGGGATAAGGGCACTGAAGCTTTCTTT
v_gene: TRBV10-3; d_gene: .; j_gene: TRBJ1-1; abundance: few; CDR3aa: CAISESKGISNTEAFF; CDR3nt: TGTGCCATCAGTGAGTCGAAAGGTATATCGAACACTGAAGCTTTCTTT
v_gene: TRBV12-3/TRBV12-4; d_gene: .; j_gene: TRBJ2-1; abundance: many; CDR3aa: CASSWGMGEQFF; CDR3nt: TGTGCCAGCAGTTGGGGGATGGGGGAGCAGTTCTTC
v_gene: TRBV12-3/TRBV12-4; d_gene: TRBD2; j_gene: TRBJ2-1; abundance: many; CDR3aa: CASSKLAGQEQFF; CDR3nt: TGTGCCAGCAGCAAACTAGCGGGACAGGAGCAGTTCTTC
v_gene: TRBV7-7; d_gene: TRBD2; j_gene: TRBJ2-1; abundance: many; CDR3aa: CASSLELAGEQFF; CDR3nt: TGTGCTAGCAGCTTAGAGCTAGCGGGGGAGCAGTTCTTC
v_gene: TRBV19; d_gene: TRBD2; j_gene: TRBJ2-7; abundance: many; CDR3aa: CASSIVAGGLYEQYF; CDR3nt: TGTGCCAGTAGTATCGTAGCGGGAGGCCTCTACGAGCAGTACTTC
v_gene: TRBV6-2/TRBV6-3; d_gene: .; j_gene: TRBJ2-7; abundance: many; CDR3aa: CASSYAAPVYEGQYF; CDR3nt: TGTGCCAGCAGTTACGCGGCACCGGTCTACGAGGGGCAGTACTTC
v_gene: TRBV11-1; d_gene: TRBD2; j_gene: TRBJ2-1; abundance: many; CDR3aa: CASSPENRLAGNEQFF; CDR3nt: TGTGCCAGCAGCCCAGAAAATCGACTAGCGGGCAATGAGCAGTTCTTC
v_gene: TRBV18; d_gene: .; j_gene: TRBJ2-3; abundance: many; CDR3aa: CASSPLVTTVIVADTQYF; CDR3nt: TGTGCCAGCTCACCACTGGTTACTACAGTTATAGTCGCAGATACGCAGTATTTT
v_gene: TRBV18; d_gene: .; j_gene: TRBJ1-5; abundance: many; CDR3aa: CASSPEVVQPQHF; CDR3nt: TGTGCCAGCTCACCCGAAGTAGTTCAGCCCCAGCATTTT
v_gene: TRBV14; d_gene: .; j_gene: TRBJ2-5; abundance: many; CDR3aa: CASSQETGRGTQYF; CDR3nt: TGTGCCAGCAGCCAAGAAACAGGGAGGGGGACCCAGTACTTC
v_gene: TRBV19; d_gene: .; j_gene: TRBJ1-2; abundance: .; CDR3aa: CASNDGFRYGYTF; CDR3nt: TGTGCCAGTAATGACGGCTTCCGCTATGGCTACACCTTC
v_gene: TRBV5-1; d_gene: TRBD2; j_gene: TRBJ2-7; abundance: many; CDR3aa: CASSLHLAGGGGEQYF; CDR3nt: TGCGCCAGCAGCCTTCACCTAGCGGGAGGAGGTGGGGAGCAGTACTTC
v_gene: TRBV12-3/TRBV12-4; d_gene: .; j_gene: TRBJ1-2; abundance: many; CDR3aa: CASSNPRVWARGGDYGYTF; CDR3nt: TGTGCCAGCAGTAACCCTCGGGTTTGGGCCAGGGGTGGTGACTATGGCTACACCTTC
v_gene: TRBV29-1; d_gene: .; j_gene: TRBJ2-5; abundance: many; CDR3aa: CSGNRVQETQYF; CDR3nt: TGCAGCGGGAACAGGGTCCAAGAGACCCAGTACTTC
v_gene: TRBV7-6; d_gene: .; j_gene: TRBJ1-5; abundance: many; CDR3aa: CASSLADSNQPQHF; CDR3nt: TGTGCCAGCAGCTTAGCAGATAGCAATCAGCCCCAGCATTTT
v_gene: TRBV18; d_gene: .; j_gene: TRBJ1-3; abundance: many; CDR3aa: CASSPGSGIGNTIYF; CDR3nt: TGTGCCAGCTCACCAGGTTCAGGGATTGGAAACACCATATATTTT
v_gene: TRBV25-1; d_gene: .; j_gene: TRBJ2-3; abundance: many; CDR3aa: CASTPKNTDTQYF; CDR3nt: TGTGCCAGCACCCCGAAAAACACAGATACGCAGTATTTT
v_gene: TRBV10-1; d_gene: .; j_gene: TRBJ2-7; abundance: many; CDR3aa: CASSESGTYEQYF; CDR3nt: TGCGCCAGCAGTGAGTCTGGTACCTACGAGCAGTACTTC
v_gene: TRBV7-8; d_gene: TRBD1; j_gene: TRBJ2-1; abundance: .; CDR3aa: CASSSYRDRVNEQFF; CDR3nt: TGTGCCAGCAGCTCGTACCGGGACAGGGTCAATGAGCAGTTCTTC
v_gene: TRBV29-1; d_gene: .; j_gene: TRBJ2-7; abundance: many; CDR3aa: CSVGGNTYEQYF; CDR3nt: TGCAGCGTTGGGGGGAATACCTACGAGCAGTACTTC
v_gene: TRBV20-1; d_gene: .; j_gene: TRBJ2-1; abundance: many; CDR3aa: CSARDFVTTGYNEQFF; CDR3nt: TGCAGTGCTAGAGATTTCGTGACTACGGGCTACAATGAGCAGTTCTTC
v_gene: TRBV27; d_gene: .; j_gene: TRBJ2-1; abundance: many; CDR3aa: CASSLGGSNEQFF; CDR3nt: TGTGCCAGCAGTTTGGGCGGCAGCAATGAGCAGTTCTTC
v_gene: TRBV5-8; d_gene: .; j_gene: TRBJ2-6; abundance: .; CDR3aa: CASSPEESGANVLTF; CDR3nt: TGTGCCAGCAGCCCCGAAGAATCTGGGGCCAACGTCCTGACTTTC
v_gene: TRBV30; d_gene: .; j_gene: TRBJ2-2; abundance: few; CDR3aa: CAWKVGGSNTGELFF; CDR3nt: TGTGCCTGGAAGGTGGGGGGTTCGAACACCGGGGAGCTGTTTTTT
v_gene: TRBV4-2; d_gene: .; j_gene: TRBJ1-2; abundance: many; CDR3aa: CASSQDRGTNYGYTF; CDR3nt: TGTGCCAGCAGCCAAGACAGGGGAACTAACTATGGCTACACCTTC
v_gene: TRBV12-3/TRBV12-4; d_gene: .; j_gene: TRBJ1-1; abundance: many; CDR3aa: CASSTYGTEAFF; CDR3nt: TGTGCCAGCAGTACTTATGGCACTGAAGCTTTCTTT
v_gene: TRBV10-3; d_gene: .; j_gene: TRBJ2-5; abundance: many; CDR3aa: CATGPGAQETQYF; CDR3nt: TGTGCCACCGGCCCGGGGGCCCAAGAGACCCAGTACTTC
v_gene: TRBV7-3; d_gene: .; j_gene: TRBJ2-2; abundance: many; CDR3aa: CASRDRNTGELFF; CDR3nt: TGTGCCAGCAGGGACAGGAACACCGGGGAGCTGTTTTTT
v_gene: TRBV4-3; d_gene: .; j_gene: TRBJ1-3; abundance: many; CDR3aa: CASSQDRSGLIGNTIYF; CDR3nt: TGCGCCAGCAGCCAAGATCGATCGGGGTTAATTGGAAACACCATATATTTT
v_gene: TRBV6-6; d_gene: .; j_gene: TRBJ1-2; abundance: .; CDR3aa: CASTQGSYGYTF; CDR3nt: TGTGCCAGCACCCAGGGGTCCTATGGCTACACCTTC
v_gene: TRBV12-3/TRBV12-4; d_gene: TRBD1; j_gene: TRBJ1-2; abundance: many; CDR3aa: CASSPGTGFGYTF; CDR3nt: TGTGCCAGCAGTCCCGGGACAGGGTTCGGCTACACCTTC
v_gene: TRBV20-1; d_gene: TRBD2; j_gene: TRBJ2-7; abundance: many; CDR3aa: CSARSLGGGPYEQYF; CDR3nt: TGCAGTGCTAGATCCTTGGGGGGAGGGCCCTACGAGCAGTACTTC
v_gene: TRBV4-1; d_gene: .; j_gene: TRBJ1-2; abundance: many; CDR3aa: CASSQVENDGYTF; CDR3nt: TGCGCCAGCAGCCAAGTAGAAAACGATGGCTACACCTTC
v_gene: TRBV27; d_gene: .; j_gene: TRBJ2-7; abundance: many; CDR3aa: CASSLSSGGYEQYF; CDR3nt: TGTGCCAGCAGTTTATCGAGCGGAGGCTACGAGCAGTACTTC
v_gene: TRBV7-2; d_gene: TRBD2; j_gene: TRBJ2-1; abundance: many; CDR3aa: CATSPGGAGRDEQFF; CDR3nt: TGTGCCACCTCCCCGGGGGGAGCGGGAAGGGATGAGCAGTTCTTC
v_gene: TRBV4-3; d_gene: TRBD2; j_gene: TRBJ2-3; abundance: many; CDR3aa: CASSQDRGSGADTQYF; CDR3nt: TGCGCCAGCAGCCAAGACCGGGGTAGCGGGGCAGATACGCAGTATTTT
v_gene: TRBV7-6; d_gene: .; j_gene: TRBJ2-7; abundance: many; CDR3aa: CASSLGDVSYEQYF; CDR3nt: TGTGCCAGCAGCTTAGGGGACGTCTCCTACGAGCAGTACTTC
v_gene: TRBV9; d_gene: .; j_gene: TRBJ2-7; abundance: many; CDR3aa: CASSPREALSYEQYF; CDR3nt: TGTGCCAGCAGCCCCCGGGAAGCCCTTTCCTACGAGCAGTACTTC
v_gene: TRBV7-2; d_gene: .; j_gene: TRBJ1-6; abundance: .; CDR3aa: CASSQEQHSPLHF; CDR3nt: TGTGCCAGCAGCCAAGAGCAGCATTCACCCCTCCACTTT
v_gene: TRBV6-1; d_gene: TRBD1; j_gene: TRBJ2-2; abundance: many; CDR3aa: CASRVQGARAGELFF; CDR3nt: TGTGCCAGCAGGGTGCAGGGGGCGCGAGCCGGGGAGCTGTTTTTT
v_gene: TRBV12-5; d_gene: .; j_gene: TRBJ2-1; abundance: many; CDR3aa: CASGPPSVSYNEQFF; CDR3nt: TGTGCTAGTGGACCCCCTAGCGTCTCCTACAATGAGCAGTTCTTC
v_gene: TRBV29-1; d_gene: .; j_gene: TRBJ2-2; abundance: .; CDR3aa: CSVRGPQGELFF; CDR3nt: TGCAGCGTCAGAGGTCCCCAGGGGGAGCTGTTTTTT
v_gene: TRBV19; d_gene: TRBD1; j_gene: TRBJ1-5; abundance: many; CDR3aa: CASSDAGTGGVQPQHF; CDR3nt: TGTGCCAGTAGCGATGCCGGGACAGGGGGCGTTCAGCCCCAGCATTTT
v_gene: TRBV12-3/TRBV12-4; d_gene: .; j_gene: TRBJ2-1; abundance: many; CDR3aa: CASSFSGSEQFF; CDR3nt: TGTGCCAGCAGTTTTTCGGGGAGTGAGCAGTTCTTC
v_gene: TRBV12-3/TRBV12-4; d_gene: .; j_gene: TRBJ1-1; abundance: many; CDR3aa: CASTYGLTEAFF; CDR3nt: TGTGCCAGCACATACGGGTTAACTGAAGCTTTCTTT
v_gene: TRBV4-1; d_gene: .; j_gene: TRBJ2-1; abundance: many; CDR3aa: CASSRKLAQDNNEQFF; CDR3nt: TGCGCCAGCAGCCGGAAACTAGCACAGGATAACAATGAGCAGTTCTTC
v_gene: TRBV5-1; d_gene: TRBD1; j_gene: TRBJ2-4; abundance: many; CDR3aa: CASSLNTGGKNIQYF; CDR3nt: TGCGCCAGCAGCTTAAACACAGGGGGAAAAAACATTCAGTACTTC
v_gene: TRBV28; d_gene: TRBD1; j_gene: TRBJ2-1; abundance: many; CDR3aa: CASSPTGGGRQRYNEQFF; CDR3nt: TGTGCCAGCAGTCCCACAGGGGGCGGTCGGCAGCGGTACAATGAGCAGTTCTTC
v_gene: TRBV12-3/TRBV12-4; d_gene: .; j_gene: TRBJ1-1; abundance: .; CDR3aa: CASSPPGVRAFF; CDR3nt: TGTGCCAGCAGTCCCCCGGGTGTAAGAGCTTTCTTT
v_gene: TRBV3-1; d_gene: .; j_gene: TRBJ1-1; abundance: many; CDR3aa: CASSQGSYGLSEAFF; CDR3nt: TGTGCCAGCAGCCAGGGTAGTTACGGGTTATCTGAAGCTTTCTTT
v_gene: TRBV7-2; d_gene: .; j_gene: TRBJ2-5; abundance: few; CDR3aa: CASSPHGETQYF; CDR3nt: TGTGCCAGCAGCCCACATGGAGAGACCCAGTACTTC